The 30 T cell receptor beta chains reported below all come from one sample, sequenced in a study of PD-1 blockade in classical Hodgkin lymphoma. After autologous stem cell transplantation all patients relapsed, and prior brentuximab vedotin exposure differed between cohorts. Produced via immunoSEQ multiplex PCR; TCRdb's table is partial and in-frame only. Here the sample spans roughly 14,000 clones, around 83% being singletons. The sample here was peripheral blood mononuclear cells (PBMCs), taken at baseline. These receptors originate from a human donor with classical Hodgkin lymphoma.

CDR3 sequence reads: CASSLADYEQYF. The DNA of the CDR3 is TGTGCCAGCAGCTTGGCAGACTACGAGCAGTACTTC. This chain joins TRBV5-4 and TRBJ2-7; D not certain. The CDR3 length is 12 residues. V was clipped by 0 bases and J by 3 bases, with 4 bases between them. In germline, CDR1 is SGHNT, CDR2 YYREEE (reference sequence).

The V call is TRBV19, the J call TRBJ2-7; 12 nucleotides line up with TRBD1. CDR1 is LNHDA, CDR2 SQIVND, per germline (reference sequence). V trimming: 4 bases; J trimming: 5 bases; junction bases outside the gene matches: 6. The CDR3 runs to 15 residues. The DNA for the CDR3 is TGTGCCAGTAGTACAACCGGGACAGGGGGCGACGAGCAGTACTTC. Encoded protein: CASSTTGTGGDEQYF.

The chain is built from TRBV25-1 and TRBJ2-2; D is undetermined. This CDR3 is built from 13 residues. The V end lost 3 bases, the J end lost 1 base, and 3 bases lay between the germline ends. Germline assignment: CDR1 MGHDK and CDR2 SYGVNS. The CDR3 sequence is CASSEENTGELFF. As DNA, the CDR3 is TGTGCCAGCAGTGAGGAGAACACCGGGGAGCTGTTTTTT. Drawing the rest from reference TRBV25-1 and TRBJ2-2, the complete variable domain is EADIYQTPRYLVIGTGKKITLECSQTMGHDKMYWYQQDPGMELHLIHYSYGVNSTEKGDLSSESTVSRIRTEHFPLTLESARPSHTSQYLCASSEENTGELFFGEGSRLTVL.

V usage is TRBV27 and J usage is TRBJ2-1; D is unresolved. The germline V gene encodes CDR1 MNHEY and CDR2 SMNVEV (reference sequence). CDR3 length: 13 amino acids. Trimming stripped 6 bases from V and 4 bases from J, with 10 bases between. CDR3 region: CASSPTDYNEQFF. As DNA, the CDR3 is TGTGCCAGCAGCCCAACAGATTACAATGAGCAGTTCTTC.

This rearrangement joins TRBV7-2 to TRBJ2-5, with D perhaps matching TRBD2 (6 bases). V was pared by 5 bases and J by 7 bases, with 8 bases between. The CDR3 has 11 residues. Germline V gene sequence: CDR1 SGHTA, CDR2 FQGNSA. The CDR3 sequence: CASSQGGTQYF. DNA for the CDR3: TGTGCCAGCAGCCAGGGAGGGACCCAGTACTTC.

V and J are TRBV7-2 and TRBJ1-2; 7 bases are shared with TRBD1. Per the germline V gene, CDR1 is SGHTA and CDR2 is FQGNSA. With 3 bases clipped from V and 6 bases from J, the junction kept 7 bases outside the gene matches. This CDR3 contains 14 residues. The DNA for the CDR3 is TGTGCCAGCAGCTTTCTTACAGGGGTGCATGGCTACACCTTC. Its translation is CASSFLTGVHGYTF. The full variable domain, rest sourced from reference TRBV7-2 and TRBJ1-2, is GAGVSQSPSNKVTEKGKDVELRCDPISGHTALYWYRQSLGQGLEFLIYFQGNSAPDKSGLPSDRFSAERTGGSVSTLTIQRTQQEDSAVYLCASSFLTGVHGYTFGSGTRLTVV.

V gene TRBV30 combines with J gene TRBJ2-7; 9 bases fit TRBD1. The CDR3 loop spans 14 amino acids. V trimming: 6 bases; J trimming: 1 base; junction bases outside the gene matches: 7. CDR1 is GTSNPN, CDR2 SVGIG, per germline (reference sequence). The CDR3 DNA follows: TGTGCCTGCACTGAGACAGGGGGATCCTACGAGCAGTACTTC. Translating it yields CACTETGGSYEQYF.

This chain uses TRBV7-8 with TRBJ1-2; a weak D match, TRBD1 (6 bases). The CDR3 is 13 residues long. Germline CDR1 SGHVS, CDR2 FQNEAQ. V was clipped by 7 bases and J by 3 bases, with 12 bases between them. CDR3 coding DNA: TGTGCCAGCACGTCAGGGGATCACTATGGCTACACCTTC. Translation: CASTSGDHYGYTF.

This clone was found once. This chain connects TRBV4-1 to TRBJ2-3; either TRBD1 or TRBD2 may supply D (5 bases each). Germline lookup yields CDR1 MGHRA and CDR2 YSYEKL. V lost 7 bases and J 6 bases, leaving 14 bases between the germline ends. The CDR3 has 13 residues. The CDR3 protein is CASMGHGADTQYF. The CDR3, as DNA: TGCGCCAGCATGGGTCACGGGGCGGATACGCAGTATTTT.

The genes are TRBV20-1 and TRBJ2-5; no definite D call. From germline, CDR1 is DFQATT and CDR2 SNEGSKA (reference sequence). The CDR3 totals 11 residues. Trimming took 6 bases from V and 2 from J, leaving 7 bases between them. CDR3 sequence (DNA): TGCAGTGCCAACCTGCAAGAGACCCAGTACTTC. Translating it yields CSANLQETQYF.

This clone was observed once. The rearrangement joins TRBV19 to TRBJ1-5; no reliable D call. This CDR3 has 16 amino acids. Trimming shortened V by 8 bases and J by 4 bases, and 21 bases separated the two germline ends. CDR1 and CDR2 (germline): LNHDA, SQIVND (reference sequence). The CDR3 DNA follows: TGTGCCAGTTCCACCGGCCGACGGCAGTGGAATCAGCCCCAGCATTTT. Residues: CASSTGRRQWNQPQHF.

The CDR3 sequence: CASSIAGAAQETQYF. The CDR3 DNA sequence: TGCGCCAGCAGCATAGCGGGAGCGGCACAAGAGACCCAGTACTTC. The chain joins TRBV4-1 to TRBJ2-5; 9 bases are shared with TRBD2. V shed 5 bases, J shed 2 bases, and the junction held 6 bases outside the gene matches. Germline values: CDR1 MGHRA, CDR2 YSYEKL. CDR3 size: 15 residues.

V and J are TRBV2 and TRBJ1-3; D gene uncertain. The CDR3 is 14 amino acids. V lost 8 bases to trimming and J lost 0 bases, with 11 bases between them. CDR1 and CDR2 from the germline V gene are SNHLY and FYNNEI. CDR3 bases: TGTGCCAGCTTAAGGCCCAGCTCTGGAAACACCATATATTTT. Translating gives CASLRPSSGNTIYF.

The V and J genes are TRBV5-8 and TRBJ2-7; TRBD2 matches at 7 bases. CDR3 length: 13 residues. V dropped 6 bases and J dropped 0; count of bases not matched to a gene: 3. In germline, CDR1 is SGHTS, CDR2 YDEGEE. This CDR3 is CASMGGVSYEQYF. CDR3 in DNA: TGTGCCAGCATGGGGGGGGTCTCCTACGAGCAGTACTTC.

The J gene is TRBJ1-4, the V gene TRBV7-9; the D gene is possibly TRBD1 (6 bases). Per germline, CDR1 SEHNR and CDR2 FQNEAQ (reference sequence). The CDR3 loop spans 15 amino acids. V was pared by 3 bases and J by 4 bases, with 12 bases between. CDR3 region: CASSFQGYNNEKLFF. DNA for the CDR3: TGTGCCAGCAGCTTCCAGGGGTATAATAATGAAAAACTGTTTTTT.

This clone was seen only once. The J gene is TRBJ1-2, the V gene TRBV11-2; the match to TRBD1 covers 9 bases. Germline CDR1 is SGHAT and CDR2 is FQNNGV. The ends lost 5 bases at V and 0 bases at J; junction bases unmatched: 13. The CDR3 spans 18 residues. CDR3 DNA sequence: TGTGCCAGCAGCGCCCTCGGGACAGGGAGAAGGCCTAACTATGGCTACACCTTC. This codes for CASSALGTGRRPNYGYTF. The variable domain in full, with the rest retrieved from reference TRBV11-2 and TRBJ1-2, is EAGVAQSPRYKIIEKRQSVAFWCNPISGHATLYWYQQILGQGPKLLIQFQNNGVVDDSQLPKDRFSAERLKGVDSTLKIQPAKLEDSAVYLCASSALGTGRRPNYGYTFGSGTRLTVV.

This rearrangement joins TRBV5-4 to TRBJ2-1, with D tentatively TRBD1 (5 bases). V was trimmed by 2 bases and J by 9 bases, leaving 9 bases between them. CDR1 SGHNT and CDR2 YYREEE come from the germline V gene (reference sequence). The CDR3 has 12 amino acids. DNA for the CDR3: TGTGCCAGCAGCTTAGGGGCCGGTGAGCAGTTCTTC. As protein: CASSLGAGEQFF.

The CDR3 loop is CASHPYRIPNEKLFF. Here the CDR3 DNA reads TGTGCCAGTCACCCCTACAGGATCCCGAATGAAAAACTGTTTTTT. The chain has TRBV19 and TRBJ1-4, with a tentative D call TRBD1 (5 bases). Germline V lookup: CDR1 LNHDA, CDR2 SQIVND (reference sequence). The CDR3 is 15 residues long. Trimming left V 8 bases short and J 5 bases short, with 18 bases between. Full variable domain (outside the CDR3, taken from reference TRBV19 and TRBJ1-4): DGGITQSPKYLFRKEGQNVTLSCEQNLNHDAMYWYRQDPGQGLRLIYYSQIVNDFQKGDIAEGYSVSREKKESFPLTVTSAQKNPTAFYLCASHPYRIPNEKLFFGSGTQLSVL.

This chain uses TRBV27 with TRBJ1-5, with 7 positions matching TRBD1. Losses at the gene ends were 5 bases for V and 1 base for J; bases not matched to a gene: 11. In germline, CDR1 is MNHEY, CDR2 SMNVEV (reference sequence). This CDR3 is 17 amino acids long. CDR3 loop: CASSPTRQGTSNQPQHF. CDR3 nucleotide sequence: TGTGCCAGCAGTCCGACCCGACAGGGTACAAGCAATCAGCCCCAGCATTTT.

The chain links TRBV5-6 to TRBJ1-1; a possible D gene is TRBD1 (5 bases). The V and J ends lost 1 base and 4 bases respectively, with 14 bases between them. Per germline, CDR1 SGHDT and CDR2 YYEEEE. The CDR3 spans 15 residues. CDR3 DNA: TGTGCCAGCAGCTTGCAGGGTGTGGGGTTCACTGAAGCTTTCTTT. Translated: CASSLQGVGFTEAFF.

The genes are TRBV9 and TRBJ2-1, with D perhaps TRBD2 (6 bases). The CDR3 is 15 amino acids. Germline V gene lookup returns CDR1 SGDLS and CDR2 YYNGEE. The V end lost 0 bases, the J end lost 2 bases, and 9 bases lay between the germline ends. CDR3 region: CASSVEGGAYNEQFF. In DNA, the CDR3 is TGTGCCAGCAGCGTAGAGGGCGGGGCCTACAATGAGCAGTTCTTC.

The V call is TRBV2, the J call TRBJ1-1; D is unclear. V was clipped by 3 bases and J by 2 bases, with 7 bases between them. The CDR3 is 13 residues long. Germline values: CDR1 SNHLY, CDR2 FYNNEI. This chain's CDR3 is CASSEEANTEAFF. The CDR3 DNA reads as TGTGCCAGCAGTGAGGAGGCCAACACTGAAGCTTTCTTT. Supplemented by reference TRBV2 and TRBJ1-1, the full variable domain reads EPEVTQTPSHQVTQMGQEVILRCVPISNHLYFYWYRQILGQKVEFLVSFYNNEISEKSEIFDDQFSVERPDGSNFTLKIRSTKLEDSAMYFCASSEEANTEAFFGQGTRLTVV.

The V gene is TRBV4-2, the J gene TRBJ2-7, with 10 bases that match TRBD2. V shed 8 bases, J shed 2 bases, and the junction held 9 bases outside the gene matches. Germline V gene lookup returns CDR1 LGHNA and CDR2 YNFKEQ. There are 15 residues in the CDR3. CDR3 sequence reads: CASVQKAGGAYEQYF. DNA of the CDR3: TGTGCCAGCGTCCAAAAAGCGGGAGGGGCCTACGAGCAGTACTTC.

The V gene is TRBV5-1, the J gene TRBJ2-5, with D unresolved. The germline V gene has CDR1 SGHRS and CDR2 YFSETQ. The V end lost 4 bases, the J end lost 4 bases, and 8 bases lay between the germline ends. CDR3 length: 12 residues. The DNA for the CDR3 is TGCGCCAGCAGCCCCTTCGGAGAGACCCAGTACTTC. Translation gives CASSPFGETQYF.

There are a few counts of this clone. This sequence joins TRBV4-1 and TRBJ1-1; D call uncertain. The V end was cut by 1 base, the J end by 5 bases, with 11 bases between. Germline values: CDR1 MGHRA, CDR2 YSYEKL. This CDR3 region has 14 residues. The chain's CDR3 is CASSQGPGRTEAFF. CDR3 DNA sequence: TGCGCCAGCAGCCAAGGACCTGGGAGGACTGAAGCTTTCTTT.

The V and J genes are TRBV9 and TRBJ1-5; the match to TRBD1 covers 8 bases. Germline CDR1 SGDLS, CDR2 YYNGEE. The CDR3 has 15 residues. The V gene end was trimmed by 2 bases and the J gene end by 6 bases; junction bases not matched to a gene: 7. The CDR3 nucleotides are TGTGCCAGCAGCGTCGGACAGGGTTGGAGTCAGCCCCAGCATTTT. Its protein is CASSVGQGWSQPQHF.

V usage is TRBV2 and J usage is TRBJ1-1; D is ambiguous. V lost 4 bases and J 1 base, leaving 7 bases between the germline ends. There are 13 residues in the CDR3. Germline V gene data show CDR1 as SNHLY and CDR2 as FYNNEI. The CDR3 region has the DNA TGTGCCAGCAGTGGAGAGAAGAACACTGAAGCTTTCTTT. It yields the protein CASSGEKNTEAFF.

The rearrangement links TRBV2 to TRBJ1-1; D possibly corresponds to TRBD1 (5 bases). The ends were cut back, 9 bases at V and 1 base at J, with 12 bases in the middle. CDR1 and CDR2 from the germline V gene are SNHLY and FYNNEI. The CDR3 spans 13 residues. This chain's CDR3 is CARHRRKNTEAFF. DNA for the CDR3: TGTGCCAGACACAGGAGGAAGAACACTGAAGCTTTCTTT. Full variable domain (remainder filled in from reference TRBV2 and TRBJ1-1): EPEVTQTPSHQVTQMGQEVILRCVPISNHLYFYWYRQILGQKVEFLVSFYNNEISEKSEIFDDQFSVERPDGSNFTLKIRSTKLEDSAMYFCARHRRKNTEAFFGQGTRLTVV.

In this sample, this clone turned up once. This rearrangement joins TRBV7-9 to TRBJ2-7, with TRBD1 identical over 7 bases. J gave up 0 bases and V 5 bases, and 7 bases lay outside the gene matches. The CDR3 loop spans 15 amino acids. Germline assignment: CDR1 SEHNR and CDR2 FQNEAQ (reference sequence). The CDR3 here is CASSGRQGPSYEQYF. The DNA of the CDR3 is TGTGCCAGCAGCGGTAGACAGGGCCCCTCCTACGAGCAGTACTTC.

The chain employs TRBV27 and TRBJ1-2, with D uncertain. Trimming took off 3 bases at V and 1 base at J, with 6 bases between the two ends. This CDR3 is 13 amino acids long. Germline CDR1 MNHEY, CDR2 SMNVEV (reference sequence). DNA for the CDR3: TGTGCCAGCAGTTTGCAAGATAACTATGGCTACACCTTC. It codes for CASSLQDNYGYTF.